The entry that follows covers one T cell receptor beta chain sequence. Its antigen remains unidentified. The data originate from a study of cytomegalovirus exposure and HLA in healthy donors. Study-level findings and limits: Researchers counted approximately 160 TCR beta chains as cytomegalovirus-associated.

V shed 4 bases, J shed 4 bases, and the junction held 4 bases outside the gene matches. Germline CDR1 reads SQVTM; CDR2 reads ANQGSEA. The CDR3 contains 13 residues. This PCR relied on a set of 60 Vbeta primers and 13 Jbeta primers. Produced via immunoSEQ multiplex PCR; TCRdb's table is partial and in-frame only. The data show under 250,000 clones, around 77% seen once. The clonotype was recovered from a young man in good health and CMV-seronegative. The sample was PBMCs. The chain has TRBV29-1 and TRBJ2-3, with 8 bases that match TRBD1. CDR3 amino acids: CSVGQGRSDTQYF. The CDR3 nucleotides are TGCAGCGTTGGACAGGGGCGTTCAGATACGCAGTATTTT.